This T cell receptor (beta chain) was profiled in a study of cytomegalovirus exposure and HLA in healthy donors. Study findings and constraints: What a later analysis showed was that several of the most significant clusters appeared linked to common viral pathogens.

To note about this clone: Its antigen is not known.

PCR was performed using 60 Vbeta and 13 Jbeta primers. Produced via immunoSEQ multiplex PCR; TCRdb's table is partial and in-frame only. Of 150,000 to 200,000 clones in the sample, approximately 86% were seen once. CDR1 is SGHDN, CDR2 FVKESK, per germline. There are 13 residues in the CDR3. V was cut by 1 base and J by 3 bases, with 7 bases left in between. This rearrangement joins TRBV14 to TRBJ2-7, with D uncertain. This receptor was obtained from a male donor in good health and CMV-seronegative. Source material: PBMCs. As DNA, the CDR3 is TGTGCCAGCAGCCAAGGTTCAGACTACGAGCAGTACTTC. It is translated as CASSQGSDYEQYF.